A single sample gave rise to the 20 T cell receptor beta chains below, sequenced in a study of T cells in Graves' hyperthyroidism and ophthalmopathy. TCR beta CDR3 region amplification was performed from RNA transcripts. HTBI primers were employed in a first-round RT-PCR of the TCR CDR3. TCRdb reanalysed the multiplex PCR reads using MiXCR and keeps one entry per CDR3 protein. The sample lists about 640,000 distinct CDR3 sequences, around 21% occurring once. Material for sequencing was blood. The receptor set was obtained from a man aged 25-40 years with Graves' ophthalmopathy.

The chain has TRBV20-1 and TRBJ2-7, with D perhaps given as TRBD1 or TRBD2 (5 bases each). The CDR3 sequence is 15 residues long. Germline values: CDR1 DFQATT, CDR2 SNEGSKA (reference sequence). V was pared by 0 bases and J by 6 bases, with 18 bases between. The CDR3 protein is CSARDQGGPSFEQYF. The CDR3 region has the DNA TGCAGTGCTAGAGATCAGGGCGGGCCCTCTTTCGAGCAGTACTTC.

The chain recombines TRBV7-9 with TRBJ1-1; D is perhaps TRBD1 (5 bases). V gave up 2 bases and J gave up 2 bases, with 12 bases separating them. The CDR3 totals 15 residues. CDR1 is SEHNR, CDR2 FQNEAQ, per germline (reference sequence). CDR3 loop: CASSLSSGTNTEAFF. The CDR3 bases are TGTGCCAGCAGCTTATCCTCCGGGACTAACACTGAAGCTTTCTTT. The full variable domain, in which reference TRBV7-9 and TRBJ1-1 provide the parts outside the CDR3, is DTGVSQNPRHKITKRGQNVTFRCDPISEHNRLYWYRQTLGQGPEFLTYFQNEAQLEKSRLLSDRFSAERPKGSFSTLEIQRTEQGDSAMYLCASSLSSGTNTEAFFGQGTRLTVV.

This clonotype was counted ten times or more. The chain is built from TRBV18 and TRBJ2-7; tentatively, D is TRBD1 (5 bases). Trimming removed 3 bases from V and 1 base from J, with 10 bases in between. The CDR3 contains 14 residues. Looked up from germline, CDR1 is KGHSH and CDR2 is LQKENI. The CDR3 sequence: CASSPMGLSYEQYF. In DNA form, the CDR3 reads TGTGCCAGCTCACCGATGGGGCTATCCTACGAGCAGTACTTC.

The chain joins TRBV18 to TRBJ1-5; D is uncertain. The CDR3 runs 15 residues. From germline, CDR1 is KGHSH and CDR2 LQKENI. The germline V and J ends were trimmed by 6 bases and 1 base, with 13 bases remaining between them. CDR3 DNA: TGTGCCAGCTCCCCGCGGAGGATGAGCAATCAGCCCCAGCATTTT. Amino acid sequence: CASSPRRMSNQPQHF.

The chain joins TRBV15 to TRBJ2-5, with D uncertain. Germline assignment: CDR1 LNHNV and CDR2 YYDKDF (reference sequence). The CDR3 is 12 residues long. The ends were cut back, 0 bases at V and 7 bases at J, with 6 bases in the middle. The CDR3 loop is CATSRDLRTQYF. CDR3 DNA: TGTGCCACCAGCAGAGATTTGCGGACCCAGTACTTC.

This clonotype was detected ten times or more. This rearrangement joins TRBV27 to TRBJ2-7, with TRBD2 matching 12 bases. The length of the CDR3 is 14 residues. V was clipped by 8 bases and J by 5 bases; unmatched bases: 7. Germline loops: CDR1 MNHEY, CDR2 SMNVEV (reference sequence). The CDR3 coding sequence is TGTGCCAGCGGACCACTAGCGGGAGGCCACGAGCAGTACTTC. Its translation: CASGPLAGGHEQYF.

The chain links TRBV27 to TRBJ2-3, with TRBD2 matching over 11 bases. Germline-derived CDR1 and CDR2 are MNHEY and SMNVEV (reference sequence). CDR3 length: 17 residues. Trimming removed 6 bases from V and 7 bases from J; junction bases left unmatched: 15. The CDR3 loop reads CASRQSAPTSGTHTQYF. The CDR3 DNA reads TGTGCCAGCAGGCAATCCGCCCCGACTAGCGGGACTCATACGCAGTATTTT.

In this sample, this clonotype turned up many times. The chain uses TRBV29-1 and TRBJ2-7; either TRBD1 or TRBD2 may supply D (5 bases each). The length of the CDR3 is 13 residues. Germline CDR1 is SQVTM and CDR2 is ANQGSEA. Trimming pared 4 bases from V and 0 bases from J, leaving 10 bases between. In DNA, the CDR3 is TGCAGCGTTGTGGGGGATAGCTCCTACGAGCAGTACTTC. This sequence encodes CSVVGDSSYEQYF.

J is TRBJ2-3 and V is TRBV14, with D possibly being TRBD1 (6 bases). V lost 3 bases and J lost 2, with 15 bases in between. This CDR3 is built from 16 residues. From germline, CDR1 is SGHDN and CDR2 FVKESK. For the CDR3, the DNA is TGTGCCAGCAGCCAGGATGACAGGCGACTCACAGATACGCAGTATTTT. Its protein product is CASSQDDRRLTDTQYF.

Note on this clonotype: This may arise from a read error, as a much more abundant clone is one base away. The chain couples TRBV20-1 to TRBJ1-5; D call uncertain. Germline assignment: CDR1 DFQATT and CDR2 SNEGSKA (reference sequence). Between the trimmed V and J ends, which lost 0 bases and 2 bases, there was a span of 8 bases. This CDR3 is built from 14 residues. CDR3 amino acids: CSARDTAGNQPQHF. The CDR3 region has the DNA TGCAGTGCTAGAGATACGGCGGGCAATCAGCCCCAGCATTTT.

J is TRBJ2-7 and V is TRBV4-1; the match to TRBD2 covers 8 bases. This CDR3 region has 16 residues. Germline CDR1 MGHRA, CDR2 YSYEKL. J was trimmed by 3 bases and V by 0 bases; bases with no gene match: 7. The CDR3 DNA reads TGCGCCAGCAGCCAAGAAGCCAGCGGGAGCGTCTACGAGCAGTACTTC. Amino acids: CASSQEASGSVYEQYF.

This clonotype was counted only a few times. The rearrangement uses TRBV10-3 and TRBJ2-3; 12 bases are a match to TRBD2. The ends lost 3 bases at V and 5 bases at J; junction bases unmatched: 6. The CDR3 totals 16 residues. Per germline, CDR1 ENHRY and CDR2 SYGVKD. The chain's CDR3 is CAISDLLAGGEDTQYF. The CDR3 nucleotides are TGTGCCATCAGTGACCTACTAGCGGGAGGAGAAGATACGCAGTATTTT.

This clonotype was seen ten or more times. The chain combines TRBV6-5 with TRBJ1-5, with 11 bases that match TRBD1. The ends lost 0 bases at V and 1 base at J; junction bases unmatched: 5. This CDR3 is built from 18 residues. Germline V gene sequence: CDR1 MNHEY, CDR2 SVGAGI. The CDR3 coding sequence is TGTGCCAGCAGTTACTCCGGGACAGGGGGTAGGAGCAATCAGCCCCAGCATTTT. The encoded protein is CASSYSGTGGRSNQPQHF.

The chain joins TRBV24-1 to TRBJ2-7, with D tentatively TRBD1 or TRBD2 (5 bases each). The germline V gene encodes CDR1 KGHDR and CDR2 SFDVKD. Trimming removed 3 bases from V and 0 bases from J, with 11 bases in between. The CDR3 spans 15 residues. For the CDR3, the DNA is TGTGCCACCAGTGATGGGACCCGGGCCTCCTACGAGCAGTACTTC. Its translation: CATSDGTRASYEQYF.

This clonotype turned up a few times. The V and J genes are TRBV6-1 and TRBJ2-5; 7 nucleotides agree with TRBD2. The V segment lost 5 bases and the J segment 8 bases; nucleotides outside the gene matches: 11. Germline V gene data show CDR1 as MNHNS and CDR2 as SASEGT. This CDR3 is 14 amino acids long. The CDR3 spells CASSPQGRAGTQYF. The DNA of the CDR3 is TGTGCCAGCAGTCCCCAGGGAAGAGCGGGAACCCAGTACTTC.

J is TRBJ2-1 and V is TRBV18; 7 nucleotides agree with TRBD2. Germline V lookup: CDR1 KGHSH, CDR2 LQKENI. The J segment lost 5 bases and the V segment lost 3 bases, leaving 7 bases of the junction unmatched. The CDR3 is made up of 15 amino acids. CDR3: CASSPSGTQHNEQFF. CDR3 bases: TGTGCCAGCTCACCCAGCGGGACTCAACACAATGAGCAGTTCTTC. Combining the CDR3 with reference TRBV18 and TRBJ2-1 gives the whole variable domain NAGVMQNPRHLVRRRGQEARLRCSPMKGHSHVYWYRQLPEEGLKFMVYLQKENIIDESGMPKERFSAEFPKEGPSILRIQQVVRGDSAAYFCASSPSGTQHNEQFFGPGTRLTVL.

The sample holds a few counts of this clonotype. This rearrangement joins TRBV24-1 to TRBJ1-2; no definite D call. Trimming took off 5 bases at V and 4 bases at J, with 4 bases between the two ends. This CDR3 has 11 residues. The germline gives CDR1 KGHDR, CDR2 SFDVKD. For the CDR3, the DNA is TGTGCCACCAGTGGCCTCTATGGCTACACCTTC. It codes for CATSGLYGYTF.

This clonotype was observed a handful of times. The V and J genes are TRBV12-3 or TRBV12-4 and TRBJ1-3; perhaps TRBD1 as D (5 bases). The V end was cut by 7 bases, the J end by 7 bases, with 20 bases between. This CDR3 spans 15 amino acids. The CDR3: CASIPRTNVRNTIYF. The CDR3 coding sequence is TGTGCCAGCATCCCCAGGACAAATGTGCGGAACACCATATATTTT.

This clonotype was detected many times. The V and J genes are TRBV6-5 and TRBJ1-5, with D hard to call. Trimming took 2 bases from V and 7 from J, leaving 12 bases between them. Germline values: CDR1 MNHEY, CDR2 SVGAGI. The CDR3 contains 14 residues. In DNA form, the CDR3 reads TGTGCCAGCAGTTACCCTGGCCCTCTCCAGCCCCAGCATTTT. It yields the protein CASSYPGPLQPQHF.

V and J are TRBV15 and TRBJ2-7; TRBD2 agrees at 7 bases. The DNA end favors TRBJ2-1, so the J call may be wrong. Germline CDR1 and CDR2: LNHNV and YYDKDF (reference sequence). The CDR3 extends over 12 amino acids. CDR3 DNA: TGTGCCACCAGTAGGACTAGCAATGAGCAGTTCTTC. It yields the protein CATSRTSNEQFF.